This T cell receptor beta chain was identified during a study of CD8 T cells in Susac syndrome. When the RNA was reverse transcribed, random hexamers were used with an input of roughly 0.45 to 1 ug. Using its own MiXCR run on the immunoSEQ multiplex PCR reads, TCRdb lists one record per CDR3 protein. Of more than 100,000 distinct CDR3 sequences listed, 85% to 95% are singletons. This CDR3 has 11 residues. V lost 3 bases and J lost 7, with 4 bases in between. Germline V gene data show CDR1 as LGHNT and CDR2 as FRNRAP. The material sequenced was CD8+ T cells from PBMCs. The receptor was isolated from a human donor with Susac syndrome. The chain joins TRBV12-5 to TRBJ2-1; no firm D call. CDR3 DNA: TGTGCTAGTGGTTTCCGGAATGAGCAGTTCTTC. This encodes CASGFRNEQFF.